This entry is about one T cell receptor beta chain. Its target antigen remains unknown. The sequencer was an Illumina HiSeq 2000. TCR beta cDNA libraries were made by 5'RACE template switching that added a universal primer site and unique molecular identifiers. Synthesis of cDNA was primed from the TCR beta constant segment and was followed by two consecutive PCR amplification steps. As for the original processing: MIGEC was used to demultiplex reads and group reads by UMI, and MiTCR was used to assemble and quantify clonotypes. To exclude erroneous sequences, only TCR cDNA sequences supported by at least two reads were retained. The tcR package was used for downstream repertoire analysis, with clonotypes matched between fractions based on CDR3 nucleotide sequence plus V segment. VDJmatch was used to annotate antigen specificity against VDJdb, with one amino acid substitution in CDR3 permitted. TCRdb reprocessed the reads, reporting each CDR3 protein sequence once and no DNA. V and J calls and clone size were set by TCRdb, not the authors. The table for this sample records some 140,000 distinct CDR3 sequences. Jointly, the top ten make up 37% of the sample.

These data are taken from a study of T cells expressing NK-cell markers (TCRdb year 2020). Describing the broader study: In sorted CD3+CD56+NKG2C+, CD3+CD56+NKG2C- and CD3+CD56-NKG2C+ T-cell subsets from about 8 donors, TCR beta-chain repertoires were profiled. The study sequenced eight donors, all healthy volunteers chosen at random: three men and five women. Of the eight sequenced donors, seven were found to be HCMV-seropositive and one was found to be HCMV-seronegative. Sequencing of the libraries produced 2 x 150 bp reads on Illumina HiSeq 2000/2500, MiSeq or NextSeq.

To determine HCMV serostatus, a commercial ELISA kit was used to detect HCMV-specific IgG in serum. Peripheral blood mononuclear cells were isolated from blood by Ficoll density gradient centrifugation. Broad study findings and their caveats: Whether the expanded NKG2C-expressing T cell clones were specific for HCMV antigens was left unclear. Those dominant clonotypes were again the most abundant among CD3+CD56-NKG2C+ cells in a handful of donors, at about 25-65%. For roughly six donors, the dominant CD3+CD56+NKG2C+ clonotypes were among the top 10 CD8+ clonotypes and accounted for about 1.0-7.5% of CD8+ T cells.

Taken from the germline V gene (reference sequence), the CDR1 and CDR2 loops are MNHEY and SMNVEV. The CDR3 goes from the cysteine to the phenylalanine over 14 residues. DNA is not on record. The receptor was derived from a woman between 50 and 59 years old in good health. Donor details come from another sample of the same person, matched by shared clones. The sequence links TRBV27 to TRBJ1-1; TCRdb names TRBD1, which stays unverified in the absence of DNA. The sequenced sample was blood T cells: a sorted CD56 or NKG2C T cell subset, CD4+ or CD8+ T cells, or bulk PBMC T cells (not recorded which). The CDR3: CASTPLTDRTEAFF.